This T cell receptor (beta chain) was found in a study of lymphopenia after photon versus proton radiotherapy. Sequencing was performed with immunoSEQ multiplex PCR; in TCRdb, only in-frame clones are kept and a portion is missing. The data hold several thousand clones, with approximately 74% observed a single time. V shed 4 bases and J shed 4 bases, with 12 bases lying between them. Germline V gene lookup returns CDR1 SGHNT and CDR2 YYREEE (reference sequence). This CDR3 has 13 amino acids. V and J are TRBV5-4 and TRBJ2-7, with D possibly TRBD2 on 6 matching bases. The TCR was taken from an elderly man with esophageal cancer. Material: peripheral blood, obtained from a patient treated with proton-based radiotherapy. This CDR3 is CASSVLGGYEQYF. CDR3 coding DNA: TGTGCCAGCAGCGTGCTGGGGGGTTACGAGCAGTACTTC. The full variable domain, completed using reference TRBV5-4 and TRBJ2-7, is ETGVTQSPTHLIKTRGQQVTLRCSSQSGHNTVSWYQQALGQGPQFIFQYYREEENGRGNFPPRFSGLQFPNYSSELNVNALELDDSALYLCASSVLGGYEQYFGPGTRLTVT.